The 20 T cell receptor beta chains reported below all come from one sample, sequenced in a study of blood T cells in healthy people across ages. It was with a sample-barcoded 5' primer and a J-beta primer mix that a second PCR of roughly 6 to 12 cycles was run. TCRdb re-analysed the 5' RACE reads in MiXCR, keeping a single row per CDR3 protein. The repertoire holds about 720,000 distinct CDR3 sequences, around a fifth seen once, with about 22% in the top ten. The specimen was blood. Receptors were obtained from a man aged 65 to 79 in good health.

The chain links TRBV7-6 to TRBJ2-3; 13 bases align to TRBD2. Germline CDR1 is SGHVS and CDR2 is FNYEAQ. J gave up 5 bases and V 5 bases, and 4 bases lay outside the gene matches. The CDR3 spans 15 residues. The CDR3 DNA sequence: TGTGCCAGCAGCCTACTAGCGGGAGGGTTAGATACGCAGTATTTT. This translates into CASSLLAGGLDTQYF. Using reference TRBV7-6 and TRBJ2-3 for the parts outside the CDR3, the full variable domain is GAGVSQSPRYKVTKRGQDVALRCDPISGHVSLYWYRQALGQGPEFLTYFNYEAQQDKSGLPNDRFSAERPEGSISTLTIQRTEQRDSAMYRCASSLLAGGLDTQYFGPGTRLTVL.

The rearrangement links TRBV29-1 to TRBJ2-5; D is unclear. Trimming pared 7 bases from V and 0 bases from J, leaving 9 bases between. CDR1 and CDR2 (germline): SQVTM, ANQGSEA. The CDR3 extends over 12 amino acids. In nucleotides, the CDR3 is TGCAGCGCCGACGCGCACCAAGAGACCCAGTACTTC. This codes for CSADAHQETQYF.

This chain joins TRBV14 and TRBJ2-7, with D unclear. Germline CDR1 SGHDN, CDR2 FVKESK. Trimming cost V 7 bases and J 4 bases, with 11 bases left between them. The CDR3 contains 12 residues. CDR3 bases: TGTGCCAGCAATATGGATGGGTACGAGCAGTACTTC. The encoded protein is CASNMDGYEQYF.

V and J are TRBV2 and TRBJ1-2; D remains unclear. CDR3 length: 16 residues. Germline CDR1 is SNHLY and CDR2 is FYNNEI. Trimming took 3 bases from V and 5 from J, leaving 19 bases between them. The CDR3 sequence is CASSELEVPGLYGYTF. CDR3 DNA: TGTGCCAGCAGTGAGTTGGAGGTCCCGGGGTTATATGGCTACACCTTC. The full variable domain, its missing parts supplied by reference TRBV2 and TRBJ1-2, is EPEVTQTPSHQVTQMGQEVILRCVPISNHLYFYWYRQILGQKVEFLVSFYNNEISEKSEIFDDQFSVERPDGSNFTLKIRSTKLEDSAMYFCASSELEVPGLYGYTFGSGTRLTVV.

This sequence joins TRBV11-3 and TRBJ2-7; possible D gene TRBD1, 6 bases. Germline CDR1 SGHNT, CDR2 YENEEA. The CDR3 contains 13 residues. Trimming shortened V by 5 bases and J by 5 bases, and 13 bases separated the two germline ends. The DNA for the CDR3 is TGTGCCAGCAGCCAGGACAGAAGAAACGAGCAGTACGTC. Residues: CASSQDRRNEQYV.

V gene TRBV7-9 combines with J gene TRBJ1-2; D is possibly TRBD1 (5 bases). The V end lost 2 bases, the J end lost 0 bases, and 16 bases lay between the germline ends. The CDR3 runs to 17 residues. Germline assignment: CDR1 SEHNR and CDR2 FQNEAQ (reference sequence). CDR3 sequence (DNA): TGTGCCAGCAGCTTACGGTACCGAGACAGTTCTAACTATGGCTACACCTTC. This gives the protein CASSLRYRDSSNYGYTF.

The V gene is TRBV20-1, the J gene TRBJ2-5; possible D gene TRBD1, 6 bases. The CDR3 has 13 residues. CDR1 is DFQATT, CDR2 SNEGSKA, per germline (reference sequence). V was pared by 3 bases and J by 6 bases, with 14 bases between. For the CDR3, the DNA is TGCAGTGCTAGCCGGACAGAAGTGAAGACCCAGTACTTC. Protein: CSASRTEVKTQYF.

The chain recombines TRBV5-1 with TRBJ1-3; possible D gene TRBD1, 6 bases. The CDR3 spans 16 residues. V lost 2 bases, J lost 2 bases, and 14 bases lay in between. Looked up from germline, CDR1 is SGHRS and CDR2 is YFSETQ. The CDR3 bases are TGCGCCAGCAGCTTTAATCAGGGGCGGACTGGAAACACCATATATTTT. This gives the protein CASSFNQGRTGNTIYF.

This clonotype was counted only a few times. The rearrangement links TRBV20-1 to TRBJ2-7, with 9 bases that match TRBD2. This CDR3 contains 13 residues. Trimming cost V 8 bases and J 3 bases; bases outside gene matches: 8. Germline V gene sequence: CDR1 DFQATT, CDR2 SNEGSKA (reference sequence). The DNA of the CDR3 is TGCAGTTCTTCTAGCGGGGTCTTCTACGAGCAGTACTTC. This gives the protein CSSSSGVFYEQYF.

This clonotype was counted ten times or more. J is TRBJ2-1 and V is TRBV5-1; D is undetermined. The V end lost 2 bases, the J end lost 8 bases, and 11 bases lay between the germline ends. This CDR3 comprises 13 residues. Germline loops: CDR1 SGHRS, CDR2 YFSETQ. CDR3 nucleotide sequence: TGCGCCAGCAGCTTTGAGCTCTGGGATGAGCAGTTCTTC. Protein product: CASSFELWDEQFF.

This clonotype was detected only a few times. The rearrangement joins TRBV29-1 to TRBJ2-3; 9 positions agree with TRBD1. The V gene's germline CDR1 is SQVTM and CDR2 ANQGSEA. Trimming at V came to 8 bases and at J to 1 base, leaving 7 bases not matched to a gene. The CDR3 contains 14 residues. CDR3 sequence (DNA): TGCAGCTCTGGGACAGGGATAGGCACAGATACGCAGTATTTT. Its protein is CSSGTGIGTDTQYF.

This clonotype came up a few times. The chain uses TRBV12-3 or TRBV12-4 and TRBJ2-2; 11 bases agree with TRBD2. V gave up 6 bases and J gave up 5 bases; unmatched junction bases: 2. The CDR3 spans 14 residues. The CDR3 is CASRTSGKTGELFF. The CDR3 bases are TGTGCCAGCAGGACTAGCGGGAAAACCGGGGAGCTGTTTTTT.

This clonotype was found a few times. CDR3 protein: CASSQDMGEQYF. The CDR3 DNA sequence: TGTGCCAGCAGCCAAGATATGGGCGAGCAGTACTTC. The gene calls are TRBV3-1 and TRBJ2-5; unclear D gene. TRBJ2-7 explains the end of the DNA better; the J call may be wrong. Germline-derived CDR1 and CDR2 are LGHDT and YNNKEL (reference sequence). This CDR3 spans 12 amino acids.

This clonotype was counted a few times. The V call is TRBV20-1, the J call TRBJ2-5, with TRBD2 as a possible D gene (5 bases). Germline loops: CDR1 DFQATT, CDR2 SNEGSKA (reference sequence). The CDR3 totals 19 residues. V was pared by 2 bases and J by 4 bases, with 29 bases between. CDR3 sequence (DNA): TGCAGTGCTAGATTAACCCCGAGAGGTCGGGGAGAGAATCGAGAGACCCAGTACTTC. Translation: CSARLTPRGRGENRETQYF.

The rearrangement joins TRBV18 to TRBJ1-1; D remains ambiguous. There are 15 residues in the CDR3. Deletions cut 2 bases from V and 1 base from J, with 11 bases between. CDR1 and CDR2 from the germline V gene are KGHSH and LQKENI. CDR3 residues: CASSPGAAANTEAFF. DNA of the CDR3: TGTGCCAGCTCACCAGGTGCAGCGGCGAACACTGAAGCTTTCTTT.

The rearrangement links TRBV12-3 or TRBV12-4 to TRBJ2-1; D gene unclear. This CDR3 is built from 16 residues. Trimming removed 5 bases from V and 0 bases from J, with 14 bases in between. DNA of the CDR3: TGTGCCAGCAGTCCCCCCCGGAGCCCCTCCTACAATGAGCAGTTCTTC. Residues: CASSPPRSPSYNEQFF.

This clonotype was seen more than once but under ten times. This chain joins TRBV12-3 or TRBV12-4 and TRBJ2-1; D is uncertain. Between the trimmed V and J ends, which lost 8 bases and 0 bases, there was a span of 8 bases. There are 13 residues in the CDR3. The CDR3 loop reads CASGLLSYNEQFF. CDR3 sequence (DNA): TGTGCCAGCGGGCTCCTCTCCTACAATGAGCAGTTCTTC.

This clonotype was counted many times. This sequence joins TRBV7-8 and TRBJ2-7; TRBD2 is a possible D gene (6 bases). The germline gives CDR1 SGHVS, CDR2 FQNEAQ. The CDR3 is 15 residues long. V was pared by 2 bases and J by 2 bases, with 13 bases between. DNA for the CDR3: TGTGCCAGCAGCTTATACCTAGCGACTGCCTACGAGCAGTACTTC. Encoded protein: CASSLYLATAYEQYF.

The rearrangement links TRBV29-1 to TRBJ2-7; the D is unclear. The CDR3 is 11 amino acids. The germline V and J ends were trimmed by 7 bases and 0 bases, with 7 bases remaining between them. Germline values: CDR1 SQVTM, CDR2 ANQGSEA. Here the CDR3 DNA reads TGCAGCGGGGGTACCTCCTACGAGCAGTACTTC. Encoded protein: CSGGTSYEQYF.

The rearrangement joins TRBV3-1 to TRBJ1-3; D uncertain. V lost 3 bases and J 0 bases, leaving 9 bases between the germline ends. Germline lookup yields CDR1 LGHDT and CDR2 YNNKEL (reference sequence). This CDR3 region has 15 residues. The CDR3 DNA sequence: TGTGCCAGCAGCCAGGGCCGCCGCTCTGGAAACACCATATATTTT. Translating it yields CASSQGRRSGNTIYF.